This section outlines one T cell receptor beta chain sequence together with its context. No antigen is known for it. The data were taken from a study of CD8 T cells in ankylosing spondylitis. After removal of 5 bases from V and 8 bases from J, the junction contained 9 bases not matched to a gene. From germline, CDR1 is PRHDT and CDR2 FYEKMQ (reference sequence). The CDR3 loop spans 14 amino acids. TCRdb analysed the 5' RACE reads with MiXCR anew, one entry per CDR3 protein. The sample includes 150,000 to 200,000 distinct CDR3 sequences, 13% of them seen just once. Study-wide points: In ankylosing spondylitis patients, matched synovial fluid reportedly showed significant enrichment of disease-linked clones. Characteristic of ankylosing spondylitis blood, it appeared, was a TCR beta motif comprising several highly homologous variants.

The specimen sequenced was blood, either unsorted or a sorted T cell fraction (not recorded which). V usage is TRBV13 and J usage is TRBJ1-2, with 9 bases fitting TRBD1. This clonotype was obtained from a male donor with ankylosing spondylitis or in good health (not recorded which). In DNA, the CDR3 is TGTGCCAGCAGCGACTACAGGGGGCGGTTAGGCTACACCTTC. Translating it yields CASSDYRGRLGYTF.